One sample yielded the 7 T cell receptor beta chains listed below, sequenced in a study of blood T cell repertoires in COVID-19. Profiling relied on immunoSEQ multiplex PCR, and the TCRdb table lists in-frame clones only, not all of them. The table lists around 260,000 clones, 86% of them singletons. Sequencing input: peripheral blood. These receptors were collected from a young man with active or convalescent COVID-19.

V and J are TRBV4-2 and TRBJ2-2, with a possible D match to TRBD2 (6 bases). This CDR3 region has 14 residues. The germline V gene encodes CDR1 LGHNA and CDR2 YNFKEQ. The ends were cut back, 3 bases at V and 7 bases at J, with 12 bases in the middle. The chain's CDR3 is CASSQGGLDGELFF. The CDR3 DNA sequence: TGTGCCAGCAGCCAGGGGGGACTGGACGGGGAGCTGTTTTTT.

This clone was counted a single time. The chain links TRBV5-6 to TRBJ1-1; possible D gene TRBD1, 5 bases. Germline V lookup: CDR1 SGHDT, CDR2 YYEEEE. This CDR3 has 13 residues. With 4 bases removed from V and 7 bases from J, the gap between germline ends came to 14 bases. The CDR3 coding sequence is TGTGCCAGCAGCCGGAGACAGTCAGTTGAAGCTTTCTTT. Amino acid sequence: CASSRRQSVEAFF. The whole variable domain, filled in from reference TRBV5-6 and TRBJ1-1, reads DAGVTQSPTHLIKTRGQQVTLRCSPKSGHDTVSWYQQALGQGPQFIFQYYEEEERQRGNFPDRFSGHQFPNYSSELNVNALLLGDSALYLCASSRRQSVEAFFGQGTRLTVV.

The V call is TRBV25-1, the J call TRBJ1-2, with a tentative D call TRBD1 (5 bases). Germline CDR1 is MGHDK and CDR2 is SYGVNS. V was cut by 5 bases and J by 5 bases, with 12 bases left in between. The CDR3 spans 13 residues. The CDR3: CASSLTARYGYTF. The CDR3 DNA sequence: TGTGCCAGCAGTTTGACAGCTAGGTATGGCTACACCTTC.

The CDR3 spells CAPRPSGTRETQYF. CDR3 DNA: TGTGCCCCCCGACCTAGCGGGACGAGAGAGACCCAGTACTTC. The chain combines TRBV6-9 with TRBJ2-5; 9 nucleotides align to TRBD2. Germline CDR1 MNHGY, CDR2 SVAAGI. The length of the CDR3 is 14 residues. The V gene end was trimmed by 11 bases and the J gene end by 4 bases; junction bases not matched to a gene: 11.

DNA for the CDR3: TGTGCCATCACCAAAGGCATGAGCGGGGGAGGCCTAGATACGCAGTATTTT. It is translated as CAITKGMSGGGLDTQYF. This rearrangement joins TRBV10-3 to TRBJ2-3; 8 bases are shared with TRBD2. V was clipped by 7 bases and J by 5 bases; unmatched bases: 17. The CDR3 runs 17 residues. Germline V lookup: CDR1 ENHRY, CDR2 SYGVKD.

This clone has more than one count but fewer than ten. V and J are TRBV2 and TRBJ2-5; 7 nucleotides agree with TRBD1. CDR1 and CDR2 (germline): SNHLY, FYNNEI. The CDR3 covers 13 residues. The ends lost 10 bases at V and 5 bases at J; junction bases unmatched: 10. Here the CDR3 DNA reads TGTGCCACCAGGACAGGATCGGGGGAGACCCAGTACTTC. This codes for CATRTGSGETQYF.

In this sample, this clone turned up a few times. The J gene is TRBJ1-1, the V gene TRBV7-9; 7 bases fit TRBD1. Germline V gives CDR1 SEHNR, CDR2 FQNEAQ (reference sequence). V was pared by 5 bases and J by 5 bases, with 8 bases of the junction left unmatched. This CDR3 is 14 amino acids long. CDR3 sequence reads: CASSKRQGTTEAFF. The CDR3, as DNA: TGTGCCAGCAGCAAAAGACAGGGTACTACTGAAGCTTTCTTT.